A selection of T cell receptor beta chains follows, all from one sample in a study of cytomegalovirus exposure and HLA in healthy donors. Assay used: immunoSEQ multiplex PCR; TCRdb lists only in-frame clones, some missing. The repertoire has roughly 150,000 clones, 80% to 85% of them found once; the top ten carry 7.5% to 9.5%. Sample: PBMCs. All receptors come from a male donor in good health and CMV-seropositive. Each CDR3 is given with its conserved first and last residue. A D gene is named only where the DNA matches it firmly. Some rows mark clone size as missing; the rest say once, few, many or name a class of expanded clone.

V gene,J gene,clone size,D gene,CDR3 protein,CDR3 DNA
TRBV19,TRBJ2-5,.,.,CASSIRWGGAQETQYF,TGTGCCAGTAGTATTCGCTGGGGCGGGGCTCAAGAGACCCAGTACTTC
TRBV30,TRBJ1-1,.,.,CAWNQQVNTEAFF,TGTGCCTGGAATCAACAGGTCAACACTGAAGCTTTCTTT
TRBV28,TRBJ1-1,.,TRBD1,CASSPGQGRAFF,TGTGCCAGCAGTCCCGGACAGGGTAGAGCTTTCTTT
TRBV28,TRBJ2-7,.,TRBD1,CASRRTGVGEQYF,TGTGCCAGCAGGAGGACAGGGGTAGGGGAGCAGTACTTC
TRBV6-5,TRBJ1-2,.,.,CASRVRETGNYGYTF,TGTGCCAGCAGGGTCAGGGAAACCGGTAACTATGGCTACACCTTC
TRBV28,TRBJ2-6,.,.,CASLERAAGANVLTF,TGTGCCAGTCTTGAGAGGGCAGCTGGGGCCAACGTCCTGACTTTC
TRBV2,TRBJ2-1,.,TRBD2,CASREGTSGYNEQFF,TGTGCCAGCAGGGAGGGGACTAGCGGATACAATGAGCAGTTCTTC
TRBV7-2,TRBJ1-2,.,TRBD1,CASRGGTGQIGYTF,TGTGCCAGCAGAGGCGGGACAGGCCAAATTGGCTACACCTTC
TRBV18,TRBJ1-5,.,TRBD1,CASSPVGQSGNQPQHF,TGTGCCAGCTCACCGGTGGGACAGTCTGGCAATCAGCCCCAGCATTTT
TRBV4-3,TRBJ1-4,.,TRBD1,CASSQDGAGGRTNEKLFF,TGCGCCAGCAGCCAAGATGGAGCAGGGGGTCGGACTAATGAAAAACTGTTTTTT
TRBV7-9,TRBJ2-3,.,TRBD2,CASSPGEGLAGTDTQYF,TGTGCCAGCAGCCCCGGCGAGGGACTAGCGGGCACAGATACGCAGTATTTT
TRBV13,TRBJ2-1,.,.,CASSHSGKLAGSHEQFF,TGTGCCAGCAGCCACTCGGGAAAACTAGCCGGAAGCCATGAGCAGTTCTTC
TRBV1,TRBJ1-1,.,.,CTSSQAGTGTEGTEAFF,TGCACCAGCAGCCAAGCCGGGACAGGCACAGAGGGCACTGAAGCTTTCTTT
TRBV11-2,TRBJ2-7,.,TRBD1,CASSLRDRGFYEQYF,TGTGCCAGCAGCCTCCGGGACAGGGGATTCTACGAGCAGTACTTC
TRBV10-2,TRBJ2-7,.,TRBD1,CASSEWDRGTYEQYF,TGCGCCAGCAGTGAATGGGACAGGGGAACCTACGAGCAGTACTTC
TRBV28,TRBJ2-5,once,TRBD2,CASSYGAGEQETQYF,TGTGCCAGCAGTTATGGGGCGGGGGAGCAAGAGACCCAGTACTTC
TRBV27,TRBJ1-6,.,TRBD1,CASRYTGANSPLHF,TGTGCCAGCAGGTATACAGGGGCCAATTCACCCCTCCACTTT
TRBV5-1,TRBJ1-5,once,TRBD1,CASSLTGTANQPQHF,TGCGCCAGCAGCTTGACCGGGACAGCAAATCAGCCCCAGCATTTT
TRBV11-2,TRBJ1-2,.,TRBD1,CASSNLQGARYGYTF,TGTGCCAGCAGCAACTTACAGGGGGCGCGGTATGGCTACACCTTC
TRBV5-1,TRBJ2-7,.,.,CASSLVGRGYEQYF,TGCGCCAGCAGCTTGGTCGGCAGGGGATACGAGCAGTACTTC
TRBV11-2,TRBJ1-1,.,.,CASSSQEGWTEAFF,TGTGCCAGCAGCTCCCAGGAGGGTTGGACTGAAGCTTTCTTT
TRBV7-9,TRBJ1-5,.,.,CASSFEAQPQHF,TGTGCCAGCAGCTTCGAAGCACAGCCCCAGCATTTT
TRBV4-3,TRBJ2-7,.,.,CASSQEKGPYEQYF,TGCGCCAGCAGCCAAGAGAAGGGGCCCTACGAGCAGTACTTC
TRBV5-4,TRBJ1-1,.,.,CASSFAGRGTEAFF,TGTGCCAGCAGCTTTGCGGGCCGAGGAACTGAAGCTTTCTTT
TRBV30,TRBJ1-5,.,.,CAWSHRSNQPQHF,TGTGCCTGGAGTCACAGGTCCAATCAGCCCCAGCATTTT
TRBV7-9,TRBJ2-1,few,.,CASSFGEQFF,TGTGCCAGCAGCTTCGGTGAGCAGTTCTTC
TRBV7-9,TRBJ2-3,.,.,CASSLWQGITDTQYF,TGTGCCAGCAGCTTATGGCAGGGCATCACAGATACGCAGTATTTT
TRBV7-8,TRBJ2-7,.,TRBD2,CASSSTSGPFYEQYF,TGTGCCAGCAGCTCTACTAGCGGCCCGTTCTACGAGCAGTACTTC
TRBV11-3,TRBJ2-2,.,TRBD2,CASSVSGGTGELFF,TGTGCCAGCAGCGTTAGCGGGGGGACCGGGGAGCTGTTTTTT
TRBV7-9,TRBJ2-1,.,.,CASSTGAPEQFF,TGTGCCAGCAGCACTGGGGCCCCTGAGCAGTTCTTC
TRBV10-1,TRBJ2-7,.,.,CASSAAGSSYEQYF,TGCGCCAGCAGTGCCGCCGGGAGCTCCTACGAGCAGTACTTC
TRBV7-2,TRBJ2-7,.,.,CASRPGTSPYEQYF,TGTGCCAGCAGACCCGGGACTTCACCCTACGAGCAGTACTTC
TRBV25-1,TRBJ1-2,.,.,CASSTAGTNYGYTF,TGTGCCAGCAGTACGGCAGGAACCAACTATGGCTACACCTTC
TRBV9,TRBJ1-1,.,.,CASSRGGVPEAFF,TGTGCCAGCAGCAGAGGGGGGGTGCCTGAAGCTTTCTTT
TRBV28,TRBJ2-7,.,.,CASRGPFYEQYF,TGTGCCAGCAGGGGGCCCTTCTACGAGCAGTACTTC
TRBV19,TRBJ1-5,.,.,CASRVQGISNQPQHF,TGTGCCAGTAGGGTACAGGGAATTAGCAATCAGCCCCAGCATTTT
TRBV6-5,TRBJ1-2,.,.,CASSYSTPEGYTF,TGTGCCAGCAGTTACTCGACTCCGGAGGGCTACACCTTC
TRBV7-9,TRBJ2-2,.,TRBD1,CASSSTVGQGYAGELFF,TGTGCCAGCAGCTCGACTGTGGGACAGGGTTACGCCGGGGAGCTGTTTTTT
TRBV18,TRBJ1-1,.,.,CASSPRGALNTEAFF,TGTGCCAGCTCACCCCGGGGGGCTTTGAACACTGAAGCTTTCTTT
TRBV9,TRBJ2-7,.,TRBD2,CASSVAWGGEQYF,TGTGCCAGCAGCGTAGCCTGGGGGGGGGAGCAGTACTTC
TRBV5-8,TRBJ2-7,once,TRBD1,CASSPGTVSYEQYF,TGTGCCAGCAGCCCCGGGACAGTCTCCTACGAGCAGTACTTC
TRBV30,TRBJ2-4,once,TRBD1,CAWGTGRDSQYF,TGTGCCTGGGGGACAGGGAGGGACAGTCAGTACTTC
TRBV5-6,TRBJ1-6,.,.,CASSLIQGSYNSPLHF,TGTGCCAGCAGCTTGATACAGGGATCCTATAATTCACCCCTCCACTTT
TRBV5-6,TRBJ2-5,.,.,CASSLKREETQYF,TGTGCCAGCAGCTTGAAAAGGGAGGAGACCCAGTACTTC
TRBV27,TRBJ2-1,.,.,CASSLSQGLNDEQFF,TGTGCCAGCAGTTTAAGCCAGGGCCTGAACGATGAGCAGTTCTTC
TRBV6-5,TRBJ2-7,medium-sized,.,CASSPGTEVYEQYF,TGTGCCAGCAGTCCCGGGACTGAGGTTTACGAGCAGTACTTC